This T cell receptor beta chain stems from a study of blood T cell repertoires in COVID-19 (dated by TCRdb to about 2020). About the full investigation: Samples from collaborators originated in the United States, Italy and Spain and spanned both the acute and convalescent phases of COVID-19. Samples came from the ongoing ImmuneRACE study (first 160 participants) plus 1,254 subjects from 6 global collaborators. Deeply sampled blood TCRbeta repertoires from subjects exposed to, actively infected with, or recovered from COVID-19 were included in the dataset. Nearly every sample came with metadata listing a de-identified subject ID, COVID-19 status, age in years and sex. HLA class I and class II types, where available, came from metadata supplied by the sample provider rather than from assay-based typing. The prospective study material was composed of cDNA or gDNA derived from T cells, B-cell-depleted T cells, or PBMCs. The repertoires were released in a freely available public database intended as a resource for research on the immune response to SARS-CoV-2.

Whole blood was collected in K2EDTA tubes by collaborating institutions according to the institutions' own protocols. For TCRbeta analysis, collaborators shipped samples in one of three forms: frozen whole blood, isolated PBMCs, or DNA extracted from either of those sample types. The immunoSEQ Assay, a bias-controlled multiplex PCR, was used to amplify TCRbeta CDR3 regions from genomic DNA. From the authors' description of their analysis: Nucleated cell counts per sample were estimated from amplification of reference gene primers within the assay. To quantify the absolute abundance of each unique TCRbeta CDR3 rearrangement, sequence reads were collapsed and filtered. For each sample, productive Simpson clonality was calculated by taking the square root of Simpson's diversity index across productive rearrangements. TCRdb re-hosts the immuneACCESS table, in-frame sequences only. Its copies lack some clones; in the studies checked, an unresolved V gene accounts for under half of them, and the cause for the rest is not known. The DNA gave D and trimming, while V, J and clone size come from that table. In this sample the table shows over 110,000 clones, 88% of which occur a single time. Approximately 1.8% of the sample is in the top ten clones.

The paper as a whole reports these results and caveats: Clinical and demographic metadata were provided uncurated, with the amount varying by source and participant.

Of note for this clone: What antigen it recognizes has not been identified. No base quality values were provided; no much bigger clone lies one nucleotide off.

Sequenced material: peripheral blood. The TCR originated in a man between 65 and 80 years old with acute or convalescent COVID-19.

The DNA sequence follows: TGTGCCAGTAGTATAGGAGGGCCCACGGGTTCACCCCTCCACTTT. It codes for CASSIGGPTGSPLHF. The rearranged chain carries TRBV19 and TRBJ1-6; no confident D gene assignment can be made. Including cysteine and phenylalanine, the CDR3 has 15 amino acids. Only the CDR3 portion is preserved as DNA: 45 bases, with reading frame beginning at the first base. Reading the germline V gene (reference sequence) gives CDR1 LNHDA and CDR2 SQIVND. V and J lose 1 base and 9 bases, and a span of 13 bases separates them.